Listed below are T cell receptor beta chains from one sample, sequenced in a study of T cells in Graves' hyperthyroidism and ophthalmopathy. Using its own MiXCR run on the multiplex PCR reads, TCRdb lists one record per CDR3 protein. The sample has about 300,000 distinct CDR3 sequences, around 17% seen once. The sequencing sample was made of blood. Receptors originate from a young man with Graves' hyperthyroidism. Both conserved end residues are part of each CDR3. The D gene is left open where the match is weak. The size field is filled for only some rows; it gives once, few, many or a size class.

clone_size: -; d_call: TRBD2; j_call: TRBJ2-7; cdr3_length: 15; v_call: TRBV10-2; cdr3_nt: TGCGCCAGCAGGCCTAGCGGGAGGGGCTCCTACGAGCAGTACTTC; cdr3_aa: CASRPSGRGSYEQYF
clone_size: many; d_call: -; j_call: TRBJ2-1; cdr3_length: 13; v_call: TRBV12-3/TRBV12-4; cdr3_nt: TGTGCCAGCAAGATAGGGCCTGCGGGTGAGCAGTTCTTC; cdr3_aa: CASKIGPAGEQFF
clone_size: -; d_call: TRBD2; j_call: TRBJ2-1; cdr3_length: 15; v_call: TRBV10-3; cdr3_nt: TGTGCCATCAGTGATGGGGAGGGAGTAAAGAATGAGCAGTTCTTC; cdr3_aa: CAISDGEGVKNEQFF
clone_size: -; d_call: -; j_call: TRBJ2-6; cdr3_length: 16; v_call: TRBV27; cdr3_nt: TGTGCCAGCAGGACGACTCGTCTCTCTGGGGCCAACGTCCTGACTTTC; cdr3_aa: CASRTTRLSGANVLTF
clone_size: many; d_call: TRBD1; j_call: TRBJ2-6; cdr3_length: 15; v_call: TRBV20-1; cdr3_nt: TGCAGTGCTAGAGAACAGGGGACTGGGGCCAACGTCCTGACTTTC; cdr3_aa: CSAREQGTGANVLTF
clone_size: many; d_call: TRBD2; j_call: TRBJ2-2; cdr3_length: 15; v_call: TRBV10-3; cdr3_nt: TGTGCCATCAGTGACGGCGGGGGGAACACCGGGGAGCTGTTTTTT; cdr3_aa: CAISDGGGNTGELFF
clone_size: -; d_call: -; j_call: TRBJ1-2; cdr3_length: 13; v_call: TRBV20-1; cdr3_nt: TGCAGTGCTCTGGACGGCAATAACTATGGCTACACCTTC; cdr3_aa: CSALDGNNYGYTF
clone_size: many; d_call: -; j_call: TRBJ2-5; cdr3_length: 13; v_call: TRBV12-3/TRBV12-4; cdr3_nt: TGTGCCAGCAGCCCTCGGCGGCAAGAGACCCAGTACTTC; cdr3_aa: CASSPRRQETQYF
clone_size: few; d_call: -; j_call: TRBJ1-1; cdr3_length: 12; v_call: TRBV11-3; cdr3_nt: TGTGCCGGCAGAGGGATGAACACTGAAGCTTTCTTT; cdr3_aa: CAGRGMNTEAFF
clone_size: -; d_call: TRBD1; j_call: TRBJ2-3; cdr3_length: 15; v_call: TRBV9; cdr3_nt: TGTGCCAGCAGCGCGCCGCAGGGGGTCGGCGATACGCAGTATTTT; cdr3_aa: CASSAPQGVGDTQYF
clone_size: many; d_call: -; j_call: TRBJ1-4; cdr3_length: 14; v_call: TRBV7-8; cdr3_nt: TGTGCCAGCAGCTGGGACAACATCAATGAAAAACTGTTTTTT; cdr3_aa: CASSWDNINEKLFF
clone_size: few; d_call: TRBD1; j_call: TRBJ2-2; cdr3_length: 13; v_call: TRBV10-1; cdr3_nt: TGCGCCAGCTGGACAGGCGCCACCGGGGAGCTGTTTTTT; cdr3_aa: CASWTGATGELFF
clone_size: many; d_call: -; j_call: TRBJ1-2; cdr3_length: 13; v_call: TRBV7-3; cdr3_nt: TGTGCCAGCAGCTTAACCCCGGCGAGCGGCTACACCTTC; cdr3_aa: CASSLTPASGYTF
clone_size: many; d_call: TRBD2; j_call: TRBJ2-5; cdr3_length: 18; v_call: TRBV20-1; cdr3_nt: TGCAGTGCTAGAGACCCCTTCGACTGGCGGGAGAAGAAAGAGACCCAGTACTTC; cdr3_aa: CSARDPFDWREKKETQYF
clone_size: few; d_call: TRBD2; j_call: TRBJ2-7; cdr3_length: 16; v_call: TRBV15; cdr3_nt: TGTGCCACCAGCAGAGATAGGTCAGCGGGAGCCCACGAGCAGTACTTC; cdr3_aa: CATSRDRSAGAHEQYF